This T cell receptor (beta chain) was observed in a study of naive and memory T cell subsets. Notes on the study in general: Diversity fell and Gini index rose from naive through CM, EM, EMRA.

Two oligonucleotides, mixed equimolar, formed the beta constant-region primer covering TRBC1 and TRBC2. The ligated cDNA underwent four PCR rounds using SP2 and nested alpha and beta constant-region primers. TCRdb re-called the UMI-ligation and nested PCR reads through MiXCR, storing one row per CDR3 protein. The top ten hold roughly 20% of the sample, which has about 22,000 distinct CDR3 sequences, more than 7% seen once. CDR1 MNHEY and CDR2 SVGAGI come from the germline V gene. Trimming took 6 bases from V and 2 from J, leaving 10 bases between them. The length of the CDR3 is 14 residues. This clonotype occurred many times. The antigen remains unidentified.

V is TRBV6-5 and J is TRBJ2-2, with D possibly matching TRBD1 (6 bases). The sequenced sample was central memory CD8+ T cells from blood. The TCR comes from a human donor in good health. The CDR3 spells CASSPGHNTGELFF. CDR3 in DNA: TGTGCCAGCAGCCCGGGACACAACACCGGGGAGCTGTTTTTT.